This TCR beta chain is drawn from a study of regulatory T cells in long-lasting Graves disease. Stated time point: newly diagnosed GD, antithyroid drugs for less than 3 months. There was RNA extracted from PBMCs, and the TCR library was made from it. V shed 4 bases and J 4 bases; nucleotides not matched to a gene: 6. The germline V gene has CDR1 KGHDR and CDR2 SFDVKD. CDR3 length: 15 amino acids. In this sample, this clonotype turned up a few times. Combining iRepertoire HTBI primers with Arm-PCR of CDR3 regions, the authors built TCR beta libraries. Each CDR3 protein is one row after TCRdb ran MiXCR on the multiplex PCR reads. The table lists fewer than 500,000 distinct CDR3 sequences, around 15% of them singletons. In addition, the sample was reused for a study of T cells in Graves' hyperthyroidism and ophthalmopathy.

The clonotype originates from a man aged 40-55 years with Graves disease. The J gene is TRBJ1-5, the V gene TRBV24-1, with TRBD1 matching over 7 bases. This specimen consisted of peripheral blood mononuclear cells (PBMCs), obtained at new diagnosis, from a patient treated with antithyroid drugs. The CDR3 nucleotides are TGTGCCACCAGTGAGGGGGACAGAGGTAATCAGCCCCAGCATTTT. It translates to CATSEGDRGNQPQHF.